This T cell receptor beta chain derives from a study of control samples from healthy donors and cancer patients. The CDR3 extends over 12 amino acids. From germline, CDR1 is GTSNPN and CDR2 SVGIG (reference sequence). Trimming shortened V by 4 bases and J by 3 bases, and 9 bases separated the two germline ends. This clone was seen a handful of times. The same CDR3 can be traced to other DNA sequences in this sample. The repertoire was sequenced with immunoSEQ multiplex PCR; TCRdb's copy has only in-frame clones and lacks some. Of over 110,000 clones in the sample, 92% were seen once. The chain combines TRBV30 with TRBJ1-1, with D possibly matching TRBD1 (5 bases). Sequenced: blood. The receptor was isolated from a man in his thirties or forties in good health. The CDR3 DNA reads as TGTGCCTGGAAACAGGACTACACTGAAGCTTTCTTT. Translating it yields CAWKQDYTEAFF. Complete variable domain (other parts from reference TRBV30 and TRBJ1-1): SQTIHQWPATLVQPVGSPLSLECTVEGTSNPNLYWYRQAAGRGLQLLFYSVGIGQISSEVPQNLSASRPQDRQFILSSKKLLLSDSGFYLCAWKQDYTEAFFGQGTRLTVV.